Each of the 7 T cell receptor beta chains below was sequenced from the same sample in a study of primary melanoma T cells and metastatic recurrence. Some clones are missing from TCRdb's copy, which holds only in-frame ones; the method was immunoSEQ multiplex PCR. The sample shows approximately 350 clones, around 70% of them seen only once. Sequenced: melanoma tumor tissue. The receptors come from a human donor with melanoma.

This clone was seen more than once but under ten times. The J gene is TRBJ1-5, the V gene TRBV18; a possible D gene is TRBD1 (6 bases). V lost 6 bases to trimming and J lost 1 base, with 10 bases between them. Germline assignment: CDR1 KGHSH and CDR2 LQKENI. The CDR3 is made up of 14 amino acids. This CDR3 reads CASSATGSNQPQHF. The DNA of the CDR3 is TGTGCCAGCTCGGCGACAGGAAGCAATCAGCCCCAGCATTTT.

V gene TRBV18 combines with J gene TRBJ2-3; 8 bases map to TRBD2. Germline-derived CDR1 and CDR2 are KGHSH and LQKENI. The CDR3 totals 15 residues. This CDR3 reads CASLTRGLGRDTQYF. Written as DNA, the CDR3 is TGTGCGTCTCTAACCCGGGGACTAGGCAGAGATACGCAGTATTTT.

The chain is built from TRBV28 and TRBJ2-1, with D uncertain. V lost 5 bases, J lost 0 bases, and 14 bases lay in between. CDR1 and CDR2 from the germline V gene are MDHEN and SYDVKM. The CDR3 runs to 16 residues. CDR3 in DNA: TGTGCCAGCAGTGCTACTATTCCGAGCTCCTACAATGAGCAGTTCTTC. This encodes CASSATIPSSYNEQFF.

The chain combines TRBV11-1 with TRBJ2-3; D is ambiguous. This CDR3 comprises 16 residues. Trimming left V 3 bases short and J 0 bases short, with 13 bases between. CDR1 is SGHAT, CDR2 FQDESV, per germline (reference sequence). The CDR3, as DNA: TGTGCCAGCAGCTTTTCCATGGAGCCGAGCACAGATACGCAGTATTTT. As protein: CASSFSMEPSTDTQYF.

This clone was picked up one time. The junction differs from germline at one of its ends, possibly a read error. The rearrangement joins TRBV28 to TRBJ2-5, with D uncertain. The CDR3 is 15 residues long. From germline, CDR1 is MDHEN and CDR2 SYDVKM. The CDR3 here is CASSLGRDPQQTQYF. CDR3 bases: TGTGCCAGCAGTTTAGGAAGGGATCCCCAACAGACCCAGTACTTC.

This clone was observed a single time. In nucleotides, the CDR3 is TGTGCCAGCAGCTTAGGCGGGAGCTCCTACGAGCAGTACTTC. This translates into CASSLGGSSYEQYF. J is TRBJ2-7 and V is TRBV11-3; 7 bases are shared with TRBD2. Per germline, CDR1 SGHNT and CDR2 YENEEA. The J segment lost 0 bases and the V segment lost 1 base, leaving 0 bases of the junction unmatched. The CDR3 has 14 residues.

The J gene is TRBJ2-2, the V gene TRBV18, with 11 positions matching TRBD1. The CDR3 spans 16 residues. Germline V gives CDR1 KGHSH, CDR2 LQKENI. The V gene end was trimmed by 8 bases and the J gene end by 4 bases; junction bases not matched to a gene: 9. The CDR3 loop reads CASPNSGTGGTGELFF. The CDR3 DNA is TGTGCCAGCCCCAATTCCGGGACAGGGGGCACCGGGGAGCTGTTTTTT.